These 9 T cell receptor beta chains originate from one sample sequenced in a study of blood T cell repertoires in COVID-19. Data came from immunoSEQ multiplex PCR; TCRdb stores just in-frame clones and leaves some out. The sample shows 200,000 to 250,000 clones, 70% to 90% of them seen only once. The sequenced sample was peripheral blood. The receptors come from a human donor in a cohort sampled during active COVID-19.

The chain combines TRBV6-4 with TRBJ2-3; TRBD2 might be the D (6 bases). Trimming removed 8 bases at V and 2 bases at J, with 14 bases between. Germline lookup yields CDR1 MRHNA and CDR2 SNTAGT. The CDR3 spans 14 residues. CDR3: CASRRDFNTDTQYF. For the CDR3, the DNA is TGTGCCAGCCGGAGGGACTTTAACACAGATACGCAGTATTTT.

This clone was counted a few times. This chain connects TRBV6-4 to TRBJ1-3; D ambiguous. This CDR3 spans 14 amino acids. Trimming cost V 2 bases and J 2 bases, with 7 bases left between them. Germline V gives CDR1 MRHNA, CDR2 SNTAGT. CDR3 amino acids: CASSDGRAGNTIYF. The CDR3 nucleotides are TGTGCCAGCAGTGACGGGAGGGCTGGAAACACCATATATTTT.

The J gene is TRBJ2-7, the V gene TRBV20-1; unclear D gene. Trimming stripped 3 bases from V and 3 bases from J, with 12 bases between. In germline, CDR1 is DFQATT, CDR2 SNEGSKA (reference sequence). This CDR3 spans 13 amino acids. The CDR3 region has the DNA TGCAGTGCTAGTCCCATAGATGGCTACGAGCAGTACTTC. Its protein product is CSASPIDGYEQYF.

V usage is TRBV30 and J usage is TRBJ1-5; 12 bases map to TRBD1. This CDR3 is built from 15 residues. CDR1 GTSNPN and CDR2 SVGIG come from the germline V gene (reference sequence). Trimming removed 2 bases from V and 7 bases from J; junction bases left unmatched: 6. DNA of the CDR3: TGTGCCTGGAGTACGGGACAGGGGGCACAGCAGCCCCAGCATTTT. It encodes CAWSTGQGAQQPQHF.

The chain is built from TRBV6-5 and TRBJ1-2; TRBD1 might be the D (5 bases). Trimming stripped 6 bases from V and 10 bases from J, with 15 bases between. From germline, CDR1 is MNHEY and CDR2 SVGAGI. This CDR3 comprises 12 residues. CDR3 residues: CASRLPGLDYTF. The CDR3 nucleotides read TGTGCCAGCAGATTACCAGGGTTGGACTACACCTTC.

The J gene is TRBJ1-1, the V gene TRBV6-5, with D perhaps TRBD1 (5 bases). Germline V gene sequence: CDR1 MNHEY, CDR2 SVGAGI. The CDR3 runs 14 residues. V gave up 9 bases and J gave up 4 bases, with 18 bases separating them. DNA of the CDR3: TGTGCCAGTTCCGGGGAGGGGCAGGGCACTGAAGCTTTCTTT. Protein: CASSGEGQGTEAFF.

The chain couples TRBV2 to TRBJ1-2; 7 bases are shared with TRBD1. The CDR3 spans 14 residues. J gave up 2 bases and V 7 bases, and 7 bases lay outside the gene matches. Per germline, CDR1 SNHLY and CDR2 FYNNEI. Here the CDR3 reads CASTTNRGNYGYTF. In DNA form, the CDR3 reads TGTGCCAGCACCACAAACAGGGGAAACTATGGCTACACCTTC.

The table lists this clone with a count of one. The chain carries TRBV7-2 and TRBJ2-5; D gene unclear. The CDR3 is 14 residues long. V lost 3 bases, J lost 2 bases, and 10 bases lay in between. Germline V gene sequence: CDR1 SGHTA, CDR2 FQGNSA. CDR3 coding DNA: TGTGCCAGCAGCTTGTCGCGCGAACAAGAGACCCAGTACTTC. As protein: CASSLSREQETQYF.

This clone came up a few times. J is TRBJ1-1 and V is TRBV6-5; perhaps TRBD1 as D (6 bases). The germline CDR1 and CDR2 sequences are MNHEY and SVGAGI. The CDR3 loop spans 12 amino acids. The V end lost 6 bases, the J end lost 7 bases, and 12 bases lay between the germline ends. CDR3 protein: CASSHREGEAFF. The CDR3, as DNA: TGTGCCAGCAGCCACAGGGAGGGTGAAGCTTTCTTT.